A single T cell receptor beta chain is shown here with its context. No antigen is known for it. The same CDR3 arises from other DNA sequences in this sample as well. Researchers ran the PCR with 60 Vbeta and 13 Jbeta primers. Method: immunoSEQ multiplex PCR; TCRdb's copy keeps in-frame clones and lacks some. The table shows around 150,000 clones, with nearly 90% occurring only once. These data belong to a study of cytomegalovirus exposure and HLA in healthy donors. The study, taken as a whole, reports: Later on, an analysis showed TCR association rates differing by HLA locus, with DRB1 the most and HLA-C the fewest.

The CDR3 is 15 residues long. V lost 0 bases and J lost 5, with 11 bases in between. Germline CDR1 and CDR2: SGHRS and YFSETQ. The clonotype comes from a woman between 40 and 50 years old in good health and CMV-seronegative. The sample taken for sequencing was PBMCs. The chain links TRBV5-1 to TRBJ2-2; D perhaps matches TRBD1 (5 bases). The CDR3 loop is CASSLVQGGTGELFF. As DNA, the CDR3 is TGCGCCAGCAGCTTGGTCCAGGGTGGAACCGGGGAGCTGTTTTTT.